The entry below gives a single T cell receptor beta chain sequence along with its context. Its antigen is not identified. This entry comes from a study of OX40 agonist ivuxolimab in advanced cancers. Study at large: Of the patients, three showed partial responses, one with hepatocellular carcinoma and two with cutaneous melanoma. Study conclusions and caveats: By week 6 at 0.1 to 3.0 mg/kg, blood CD4+ and CD8+ T cells had expanded clonally. The antigen specificity of the peripheral T cells (those that were expanded) was not determined.

Only in-frame clones appear in the TCRdb table, and some are missing; sequencing was by immunoSEQ multiplex PCR. The sample shows roughly 56,000 clones, about nine tenths of them seen only once. The germline CDR1 and CDR2 sequences are MNHEY and SVGAGI. This CDR3 comprises 15 residues. V lost 4 bases to trimming and J lost 7 bases, with 19 bases between them. The starting material was CD4+ or CD8+ T cells sorted from blood, obtained in a trial of the OX40 agonist ivuxolimab. The V gene is TRBV6-5, the J gene TRBJ1-2; no clear D. This TCR was sampled from an adult with an advanced solid tumor such as melanoma, head and neck, liver or kidney cancer. The CDR3 bases are TGTGCCAGCAGTTTCAGCGATCCGAGGGAGGTTGGCTACACCTTC. Its translation: CASSFSDPREVGYTF.